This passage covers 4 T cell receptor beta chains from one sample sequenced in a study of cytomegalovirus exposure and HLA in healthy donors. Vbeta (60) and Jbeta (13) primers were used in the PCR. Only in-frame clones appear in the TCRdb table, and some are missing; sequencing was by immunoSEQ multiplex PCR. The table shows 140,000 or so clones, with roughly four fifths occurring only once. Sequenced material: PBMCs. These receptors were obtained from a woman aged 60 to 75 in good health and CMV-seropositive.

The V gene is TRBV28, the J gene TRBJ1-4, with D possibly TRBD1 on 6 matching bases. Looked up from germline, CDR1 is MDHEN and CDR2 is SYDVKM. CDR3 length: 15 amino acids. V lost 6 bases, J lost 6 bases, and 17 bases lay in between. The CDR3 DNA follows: TGTGCCAGCAGCCTACTACAGGGTAGCCATGAAAAACTGTTTTTT. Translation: CASSLLQGSHEKLFF.

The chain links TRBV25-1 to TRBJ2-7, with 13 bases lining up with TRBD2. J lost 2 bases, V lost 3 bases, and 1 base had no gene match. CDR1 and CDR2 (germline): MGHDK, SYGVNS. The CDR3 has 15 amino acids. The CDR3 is CASSDGTSGTYEQYF. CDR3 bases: TGTGCCAGCAGTGATGGGACTAGCGGGACCTACGAGCAGTACTTC.

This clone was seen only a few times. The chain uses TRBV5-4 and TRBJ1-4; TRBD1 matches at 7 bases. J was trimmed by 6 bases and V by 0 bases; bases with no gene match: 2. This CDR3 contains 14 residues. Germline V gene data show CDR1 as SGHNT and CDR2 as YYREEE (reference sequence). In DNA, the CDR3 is TGTGCCAGCAGCTTGGAGGGGGCCGATGAAAAACTGTTTTTT. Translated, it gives CASSLEGADEKLFF.

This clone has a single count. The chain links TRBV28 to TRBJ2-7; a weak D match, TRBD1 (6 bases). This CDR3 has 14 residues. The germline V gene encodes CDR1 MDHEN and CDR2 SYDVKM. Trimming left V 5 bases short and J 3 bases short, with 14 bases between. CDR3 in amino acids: CASSPVPRGYEQYF. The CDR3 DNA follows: TGTGCCAGCAGTCCCGTCCCCAGGGGCTACGAGCAGTACTTC.